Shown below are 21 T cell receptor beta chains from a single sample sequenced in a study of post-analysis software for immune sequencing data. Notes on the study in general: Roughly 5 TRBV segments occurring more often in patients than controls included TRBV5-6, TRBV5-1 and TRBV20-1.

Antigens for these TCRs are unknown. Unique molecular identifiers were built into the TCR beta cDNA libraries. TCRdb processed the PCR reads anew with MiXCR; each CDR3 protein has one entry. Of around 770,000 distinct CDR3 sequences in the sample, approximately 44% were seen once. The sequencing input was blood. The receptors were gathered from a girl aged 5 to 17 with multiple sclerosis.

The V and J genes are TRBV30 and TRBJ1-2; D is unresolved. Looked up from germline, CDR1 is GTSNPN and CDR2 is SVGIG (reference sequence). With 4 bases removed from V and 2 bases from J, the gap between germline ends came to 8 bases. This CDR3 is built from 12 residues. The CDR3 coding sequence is TGTGCCTGGATCCCAAACAACTATGGCTACACCTTC. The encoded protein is CAWIPNNYGYTF.

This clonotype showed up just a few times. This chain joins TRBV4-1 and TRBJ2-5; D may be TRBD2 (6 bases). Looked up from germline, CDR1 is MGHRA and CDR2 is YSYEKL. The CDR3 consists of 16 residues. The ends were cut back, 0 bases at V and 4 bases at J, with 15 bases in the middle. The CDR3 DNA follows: TGCGCCAGCAGCCAAGATGTGGGACTCGGGGTAGAGACCCAGTACTTC. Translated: CASSQDVGLGVETQYF.

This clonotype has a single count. CDR3 in DNA: TGTGCCAGCAGTATACAGGGCGGTTGGGAAAAACTGTTTTTT. Its translation: CASSIQGGWEKLFF. The V call is TRBV12-3 or TRBV12-4, the J call TRBJ1-4, with D perhaps TRBD1 (6 bases). V lost 5 bases to trimming and J lost 8 bases, with 15 bases between them. The CDR3 loop spans 14 amino acids.

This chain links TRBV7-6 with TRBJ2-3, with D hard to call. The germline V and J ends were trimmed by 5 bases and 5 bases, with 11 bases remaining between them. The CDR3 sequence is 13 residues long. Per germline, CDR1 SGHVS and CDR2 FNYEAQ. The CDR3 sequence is CASSPPSGDTQYF. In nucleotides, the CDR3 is TGTGCCAGCAGCCCCCCGAGTGGAGATACGCAGTATTTT. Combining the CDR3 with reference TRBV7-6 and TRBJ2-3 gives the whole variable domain GAGVSQSPRYKVTKRGQDVALRCDPISGHVSLYWYRQALGQGPEFLTYFNYEAQQDKSGLPNDRFSAERPEGSISTLTIQRTEQRDSAMYRCASSPPSGDTQYFGPGTRLTVL.

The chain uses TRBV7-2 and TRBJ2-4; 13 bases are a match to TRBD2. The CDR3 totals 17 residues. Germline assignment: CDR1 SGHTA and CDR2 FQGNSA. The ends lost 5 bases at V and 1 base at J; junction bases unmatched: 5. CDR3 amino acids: CASSPGLAGRAKNIQYF. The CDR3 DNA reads TGTGCCAGCAGCCCGGGACTAGCGGGACGTGCCAAAAACATTCAGTACTTC.

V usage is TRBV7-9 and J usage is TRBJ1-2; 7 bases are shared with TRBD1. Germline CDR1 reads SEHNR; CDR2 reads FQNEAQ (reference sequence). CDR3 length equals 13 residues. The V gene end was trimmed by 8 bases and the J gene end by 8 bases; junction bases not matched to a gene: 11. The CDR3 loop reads CASLRQGWQGYTF. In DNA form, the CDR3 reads TGTGCCAGCTTACGACAGGGCTGGCAGGGCTACACCTTC.

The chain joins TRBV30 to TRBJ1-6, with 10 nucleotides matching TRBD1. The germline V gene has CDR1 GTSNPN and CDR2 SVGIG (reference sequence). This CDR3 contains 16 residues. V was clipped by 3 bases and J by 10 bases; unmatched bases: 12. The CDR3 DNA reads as TGTGCCTGGAGGATGGTTGGGACAGGGGACCAATCACCCCTCCACTTT. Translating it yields CAWRMVGTGDQSPLHF.

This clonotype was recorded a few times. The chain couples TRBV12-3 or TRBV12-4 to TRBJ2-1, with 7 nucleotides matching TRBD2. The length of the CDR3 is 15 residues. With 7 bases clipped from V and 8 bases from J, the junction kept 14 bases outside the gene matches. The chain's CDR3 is CASTRAGAGADEQFF. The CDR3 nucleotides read TGTGCCAGCACGAGGGCCGGGGCGGGAGCCGATGAGCAGTTCTTC.

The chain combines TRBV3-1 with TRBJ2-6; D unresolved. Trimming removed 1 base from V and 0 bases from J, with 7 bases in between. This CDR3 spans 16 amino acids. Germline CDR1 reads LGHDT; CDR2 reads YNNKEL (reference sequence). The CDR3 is CASSQVWGSGANVLTF. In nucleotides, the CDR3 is TGTGCCAGCAGCCAAGTGTGGGGCTCTGGGGCCAACGTCCTGACTTTC.

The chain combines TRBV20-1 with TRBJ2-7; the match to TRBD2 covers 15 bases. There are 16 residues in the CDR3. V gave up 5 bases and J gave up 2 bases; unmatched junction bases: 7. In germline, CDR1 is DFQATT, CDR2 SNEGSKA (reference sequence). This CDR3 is CSALGLAGGSAYEQYF. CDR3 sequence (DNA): TGCAGTGCTTTGGGACTAGCGGGAGGTAGCGCCTACGAGCAGTACTTC.

The CDR3, as DNA: TGTGCCAGCAGCTTATTTCTAGCGGGAGCCTCCTACAATGAGCAGTTCTTC. It specifies CASSLFLAGASYNEQFF. This rearrangement joins TRBV11-2 to TRBJ2-1, with TRBD2 matching 10 bases. V lost 2 bases and J lost 0; bases outside the gene matches: 4. This CDR3 comprises 17 residues. CDR1 is SGHAT and CDR2 is FQNNGV in the germline V gene. The complete variable domain, with remaining parts taken from reference TRBV11-2 and TRBJ2-1, reads EAGVAQSPRYKIIEKRQSVAFWCNPISGHATLYWYQQILGQGPKLLIQFQNNGVVDDSQLPKDRFSAERLKGVDSTLKIQPAKLEDSAVYLCASSLFLAGASYNEQFFGPGTRLTVL.

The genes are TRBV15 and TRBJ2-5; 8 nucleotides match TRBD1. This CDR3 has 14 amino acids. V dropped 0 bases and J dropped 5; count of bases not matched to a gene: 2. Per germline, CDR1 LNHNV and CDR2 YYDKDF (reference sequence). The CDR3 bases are TGTGCCACCAGCAGAGACGGACAGGGTGAGACCCAGTACTTC. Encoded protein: CATSRDGQGETQYF.

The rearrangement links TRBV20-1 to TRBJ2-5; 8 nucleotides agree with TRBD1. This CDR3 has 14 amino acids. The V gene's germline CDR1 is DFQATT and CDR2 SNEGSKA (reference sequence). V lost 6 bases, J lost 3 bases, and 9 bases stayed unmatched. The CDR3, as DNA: TGCAGTGCCCAAGGACAGGGAGTGAAAGAGACCCAGTACTTC. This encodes CSAQGQGVKETQYF.

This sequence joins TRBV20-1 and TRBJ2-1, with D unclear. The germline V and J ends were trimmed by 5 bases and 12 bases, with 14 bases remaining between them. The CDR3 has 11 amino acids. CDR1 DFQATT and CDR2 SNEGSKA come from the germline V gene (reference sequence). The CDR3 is CSAGTDSGQFF. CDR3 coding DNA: TGCAGTGCTGGCACAGACTCAGGGCAGTTCTTC.

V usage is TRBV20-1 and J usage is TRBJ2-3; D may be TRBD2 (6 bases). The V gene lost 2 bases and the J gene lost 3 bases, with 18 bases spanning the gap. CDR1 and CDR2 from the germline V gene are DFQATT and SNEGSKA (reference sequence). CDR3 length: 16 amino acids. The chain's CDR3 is CSARFPQGGPTDTQYF. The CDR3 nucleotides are TGCAGTGCTAGATTCCCCCAAGGAGGGCCAACAGATACGCAGTATTTT.

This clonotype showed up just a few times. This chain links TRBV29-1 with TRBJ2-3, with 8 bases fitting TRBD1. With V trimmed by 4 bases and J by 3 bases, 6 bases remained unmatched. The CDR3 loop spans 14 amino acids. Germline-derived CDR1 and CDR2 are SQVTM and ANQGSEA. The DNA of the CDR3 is TGCAGCGTTGTGGCCAGGGGGCGAACAGATACGCAGTATTTT. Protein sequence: CSVVARGRTDTQYF.

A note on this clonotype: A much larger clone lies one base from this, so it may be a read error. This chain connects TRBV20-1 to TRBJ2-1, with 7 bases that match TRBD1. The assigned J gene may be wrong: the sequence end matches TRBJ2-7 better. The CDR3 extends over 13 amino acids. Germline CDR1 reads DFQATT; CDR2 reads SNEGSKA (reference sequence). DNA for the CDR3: TGCAGTGCTAGGGGGGACAGAGACAATGAGCAGTACTTC. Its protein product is CSARGDRDNEQYF.

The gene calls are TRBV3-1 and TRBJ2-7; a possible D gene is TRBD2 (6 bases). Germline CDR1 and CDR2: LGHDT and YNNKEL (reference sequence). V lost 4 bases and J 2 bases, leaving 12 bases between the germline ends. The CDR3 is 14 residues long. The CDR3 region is CASSPGLLPYEQYF. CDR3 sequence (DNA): TGTGCCAGCAGCCCTGGACTACTCCCCTACGAGCAGTACTTC.

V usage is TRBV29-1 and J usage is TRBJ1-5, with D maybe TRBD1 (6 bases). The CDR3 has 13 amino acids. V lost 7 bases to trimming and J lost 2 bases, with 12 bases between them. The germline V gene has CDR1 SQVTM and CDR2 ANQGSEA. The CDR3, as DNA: TGCAGCGACCCGGGACACGGCAATCAGCCCCAGCATTTT. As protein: CSDPGHGNQPQHF.

The CDR3 reads CASSLAVGREQYF. In nucleotides, the CDR3 is TGTGCCAGCAGCTTAGCCGTGGGGAGGGAGCAGTACTTC. The chain combines TRBV5-4 with TRBJ2-7, with D possibly being TRBD2 (6 bases). Trimming removed 2 bases from V and 7 bases from J, with 13 bases in between. CDR3 length: 13 residues. Germline CDR1 and CDR2: SGHNT and YYREEE (reference sequence).

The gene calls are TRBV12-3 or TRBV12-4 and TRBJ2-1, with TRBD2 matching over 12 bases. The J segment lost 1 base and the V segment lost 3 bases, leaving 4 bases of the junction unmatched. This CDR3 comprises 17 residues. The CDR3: CASSLKGTSGSYNEQFF. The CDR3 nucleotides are TGTGCCAGCAGTTTGAAAGGGACTAGCGGGTCCTACAATGAGCAGTTCTTC.